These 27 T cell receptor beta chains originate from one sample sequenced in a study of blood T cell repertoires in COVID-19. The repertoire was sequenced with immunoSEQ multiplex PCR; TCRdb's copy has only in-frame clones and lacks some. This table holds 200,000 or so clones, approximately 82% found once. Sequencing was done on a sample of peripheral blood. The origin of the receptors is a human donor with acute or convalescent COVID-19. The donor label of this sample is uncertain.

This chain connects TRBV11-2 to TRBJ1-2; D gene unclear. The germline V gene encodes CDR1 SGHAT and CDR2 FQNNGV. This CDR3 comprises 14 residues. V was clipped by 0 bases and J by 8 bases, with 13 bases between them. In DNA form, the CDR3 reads TGTGCCAGCAGCTTAGACGAGAGGCTTATAGGCTACACCTTC. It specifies CASSLDERLIGYTF.

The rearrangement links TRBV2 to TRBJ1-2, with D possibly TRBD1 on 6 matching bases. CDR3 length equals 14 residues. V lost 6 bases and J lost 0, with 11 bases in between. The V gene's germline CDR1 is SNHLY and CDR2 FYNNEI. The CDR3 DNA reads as TGTGCCAGCAGCCAAGGACAGTCTAACTATGGCTACACCTTC. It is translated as CASSQGQSNYGYTF.

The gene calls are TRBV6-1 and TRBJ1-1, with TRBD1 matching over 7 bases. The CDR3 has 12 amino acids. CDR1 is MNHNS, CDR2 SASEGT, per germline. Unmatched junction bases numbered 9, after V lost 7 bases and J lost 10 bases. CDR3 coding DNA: TGTGCCAGCACCCTAGGAAAGGGGGCAGCTTTCTTT. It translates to CASTLGKGAAFF.

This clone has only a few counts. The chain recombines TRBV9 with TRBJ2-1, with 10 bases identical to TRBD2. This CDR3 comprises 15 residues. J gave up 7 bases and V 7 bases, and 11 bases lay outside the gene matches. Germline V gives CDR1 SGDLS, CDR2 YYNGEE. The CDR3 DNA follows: TGTGCCAGCGCCCCGACTAGCGGGTTTAGTAATGAGCAGTTCTTC. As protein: CASAPTSGFSNEQFF.

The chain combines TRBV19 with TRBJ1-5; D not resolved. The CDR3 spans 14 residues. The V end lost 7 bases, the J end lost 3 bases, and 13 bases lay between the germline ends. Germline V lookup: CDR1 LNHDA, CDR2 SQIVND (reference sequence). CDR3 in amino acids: CASNPDWDNQPQHF. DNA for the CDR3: TGTGCCAGTAATCCGGACTGGGACAATCAGCCCCAGCATTTT.

CDR3 nucleotide sequence: TGTGCCAGCAGCTTGGTGGGACTAGCGGCCTACGAGCAGTACTTC. Encoded protein: CASSLVGLAAYEQYF. The chain carries TRBV5-6 and TRBJ2-7; 11 nucleotides line up with TRBD2. CDR1 and CDR2 (germline): SGHDT, YYEEEE. V was pared by 0 bases and J by 2 bases, with 1 base of the junction left unmatched. The CDR3 is 15 residues long. The full variable domain, with the rest looked up from reference TRBV5-6 and TRBJ2-7, is DAGVTQSPTHLIKTRGQQVTLRCSPKSGHDTVSWYQQALGQGPQFIFQYYEEEERQRGNFPDRFSGHQFPNYSSELNVNALLLGDSALYLCASSLVGLAAYEQYFGPGTRLTVT.

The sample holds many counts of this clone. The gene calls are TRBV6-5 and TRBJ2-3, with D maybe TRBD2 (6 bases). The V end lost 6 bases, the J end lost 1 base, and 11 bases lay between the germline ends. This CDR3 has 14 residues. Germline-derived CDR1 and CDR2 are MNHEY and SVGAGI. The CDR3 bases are TGTGCCAGCAGCATTAGCGGACGCACAGATACGCAGTATTTT. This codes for CASSISGRTDTQYF.

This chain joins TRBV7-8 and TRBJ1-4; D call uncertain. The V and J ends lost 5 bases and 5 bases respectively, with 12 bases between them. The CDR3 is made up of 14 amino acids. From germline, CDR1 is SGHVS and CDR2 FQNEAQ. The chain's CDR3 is CASSRDRGNEKLFF. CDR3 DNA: TGTGCCAGCAGCCGAGACCGGGGAAATGAAAAACTGTTTTTT.

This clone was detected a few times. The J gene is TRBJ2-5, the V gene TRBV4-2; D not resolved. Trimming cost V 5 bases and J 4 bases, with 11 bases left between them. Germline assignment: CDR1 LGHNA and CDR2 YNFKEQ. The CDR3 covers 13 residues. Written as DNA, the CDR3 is TGTGCCAGCAGCTCAGCTAGAACAGAGACCCAGTACTTC. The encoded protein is CASSSARTETQYF.

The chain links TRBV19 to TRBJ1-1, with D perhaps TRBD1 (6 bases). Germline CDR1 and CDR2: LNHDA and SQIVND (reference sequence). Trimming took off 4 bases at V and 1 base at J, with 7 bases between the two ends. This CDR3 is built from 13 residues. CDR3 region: CASSTTGNTEAFF. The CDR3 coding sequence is TGTGCCAGTAGTACGACAGGGAACACTGAAGCTTTCTTT.

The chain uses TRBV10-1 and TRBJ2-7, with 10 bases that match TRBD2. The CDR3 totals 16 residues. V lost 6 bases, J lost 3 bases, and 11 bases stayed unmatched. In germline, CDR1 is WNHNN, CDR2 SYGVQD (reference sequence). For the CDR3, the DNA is TGCGCCAGCAGCCCGGAGGGCGCTAGCGGGGGCTACGAGCAGTACTTC. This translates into CASSPEGASGGYEQYF.

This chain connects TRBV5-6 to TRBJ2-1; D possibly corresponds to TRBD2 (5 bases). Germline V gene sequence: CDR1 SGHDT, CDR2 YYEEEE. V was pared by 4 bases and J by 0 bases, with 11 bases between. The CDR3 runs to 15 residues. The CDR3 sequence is CASSPVGSSYNEQFF. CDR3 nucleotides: TGTGCCAGCAGCCCTGTAGGGAGCTCCTACAATGAGCAGTTCTTC.

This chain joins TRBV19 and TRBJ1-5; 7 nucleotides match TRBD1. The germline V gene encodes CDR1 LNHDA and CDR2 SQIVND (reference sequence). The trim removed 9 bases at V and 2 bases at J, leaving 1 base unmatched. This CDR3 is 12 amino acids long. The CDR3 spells CASGTGNQPQHF. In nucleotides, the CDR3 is TGTGCCAGCGGGACAGGCAATCAGCCCCAGCATTTT.

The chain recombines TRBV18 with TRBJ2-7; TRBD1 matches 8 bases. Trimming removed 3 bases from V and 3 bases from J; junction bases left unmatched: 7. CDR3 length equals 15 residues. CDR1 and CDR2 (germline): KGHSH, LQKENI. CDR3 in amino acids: CASSPVSGQGYEQYF. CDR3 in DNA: TGTGCCAGCTCACCGGTATCAGGACAGGGCTACGAGCAGTACTTC.

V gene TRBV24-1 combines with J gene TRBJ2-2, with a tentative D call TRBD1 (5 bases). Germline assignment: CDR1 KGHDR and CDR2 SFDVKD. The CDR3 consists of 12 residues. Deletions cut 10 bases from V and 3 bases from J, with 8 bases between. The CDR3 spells CATGQYTGELFF. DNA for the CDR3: TGTGCCACGGGGCAGTACACCGGGGAGCTGTTTTTT.

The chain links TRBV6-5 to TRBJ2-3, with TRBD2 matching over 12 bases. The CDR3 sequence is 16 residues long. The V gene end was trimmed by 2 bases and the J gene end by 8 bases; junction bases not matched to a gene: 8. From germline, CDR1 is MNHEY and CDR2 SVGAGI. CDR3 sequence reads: CASSYGLAGGDGTQYF. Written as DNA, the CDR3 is TGTGCCAGCAGTTACGGGCTAGCGGGAGGGGACGGTACGCAGTATTTT.

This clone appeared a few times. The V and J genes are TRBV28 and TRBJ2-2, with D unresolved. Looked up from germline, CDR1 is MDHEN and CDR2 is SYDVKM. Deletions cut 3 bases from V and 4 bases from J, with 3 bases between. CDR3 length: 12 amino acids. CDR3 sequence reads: CASSFFTGELFF. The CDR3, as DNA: TGTGCCAGCAGTTTCTTCACCGGGGAGCTGTTTTTT.

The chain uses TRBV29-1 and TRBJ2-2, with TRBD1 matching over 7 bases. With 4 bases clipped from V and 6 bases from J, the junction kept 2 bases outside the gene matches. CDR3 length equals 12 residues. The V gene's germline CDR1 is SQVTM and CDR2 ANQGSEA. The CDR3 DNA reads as TGCAGCGTTGGGCAGGGGGCCGGGGAGCTGTTTTTT. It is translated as CSVGQGAGELFF.

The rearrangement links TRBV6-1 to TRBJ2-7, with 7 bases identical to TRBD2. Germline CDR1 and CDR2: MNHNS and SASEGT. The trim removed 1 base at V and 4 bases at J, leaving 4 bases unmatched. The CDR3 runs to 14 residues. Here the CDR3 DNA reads TGTGCCAGCAGTGAAGGGGGGGGATTATACGAGCAGTACTTC. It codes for CASSEGGGLYEQYF.

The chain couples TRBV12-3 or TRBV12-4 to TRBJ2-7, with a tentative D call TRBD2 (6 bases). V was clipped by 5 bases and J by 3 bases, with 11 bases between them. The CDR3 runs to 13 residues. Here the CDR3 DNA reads TGTGCCAGCAGTCGTCCCGGGGGCTACGAGCAGTACTTC. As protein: CASSRPGGYEQYF.

CDR3 nucleotides: TGCGCCAGCAGCTTGGGCCCGGGGTACGAGCAGTACTTC. This translates into CASSLGPGYEQYF. The rearrangement links TRBV5-1 to TRBJ2-7, with D maybe TRBD2 (5 bases). CDR3 length: 13 residues. CDR1 is SGHRS and CDR2 is YFSETQ in the germline V gene. Trimming removed 0 bases from V and 4 bases from J, with 8 bases in between.

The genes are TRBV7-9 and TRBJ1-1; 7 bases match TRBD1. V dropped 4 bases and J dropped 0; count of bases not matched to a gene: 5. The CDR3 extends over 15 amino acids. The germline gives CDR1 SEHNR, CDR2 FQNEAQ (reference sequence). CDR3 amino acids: CASSSRQGMNTEAFF. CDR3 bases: TGTGCCAGCAGCTCAAGACAGGGCATGAACACTGAAGCTTTCTTT. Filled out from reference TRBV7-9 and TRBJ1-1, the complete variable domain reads DTGVSQNPRHKITKRGQNVTFRCDPISEHNRLYWYRQTLGQGPEFLTYFQNEAQLEKSRLLSDRFSAERPKGSFSTLEIQRTEQGDSAMYLCASSSRQGMNTEAFFGQGTRLTVV.

CDR3: CASSPQEGLAANYEQYF. Written as DNA, the CDR3 is TGTGCCAGCAGCCCCCAGGAGGGACTAGCGGCCAACTACGAGCAGTACTTC. The V call is TRBV5-5, the J call TRBJ2-7; 11 bases match TRBD2. Germline values: CDR1 SGHKS, CDR2 YYEKEE (reference sequence). This CDR3 has 17 residues. Trimming at V came to 4 bases and at J to 3 bases, leaving 12 bases not matched to a gene.

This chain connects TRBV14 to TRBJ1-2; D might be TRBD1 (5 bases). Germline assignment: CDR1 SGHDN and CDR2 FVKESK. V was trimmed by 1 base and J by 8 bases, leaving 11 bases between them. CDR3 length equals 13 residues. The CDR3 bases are TGTGCCAGCAGCCAAGCCGGACACATCGGCTACACCTTC. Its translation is CASSQAGHIGYTF. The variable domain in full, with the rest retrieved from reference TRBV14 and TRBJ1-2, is EAGVTQFPSHSVIEKGQTVTLRCDPISGHDNLYWYRRVMGKEIKFLLHFVKESKQDESGMPNNRFLAERTGGTYSTLKVQPAELEDSGVYFCASSQAGHIGYTFGSGTRLTVV.

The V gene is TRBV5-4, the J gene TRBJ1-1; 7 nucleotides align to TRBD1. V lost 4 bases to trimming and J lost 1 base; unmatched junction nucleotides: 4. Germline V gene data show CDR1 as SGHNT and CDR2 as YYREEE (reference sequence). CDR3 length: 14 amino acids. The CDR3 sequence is CASSVGTENTEAFF. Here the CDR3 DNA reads TGTGCCAGCAGCGTCGGGACAGAGAACACTGAAGCTTTCTTT.

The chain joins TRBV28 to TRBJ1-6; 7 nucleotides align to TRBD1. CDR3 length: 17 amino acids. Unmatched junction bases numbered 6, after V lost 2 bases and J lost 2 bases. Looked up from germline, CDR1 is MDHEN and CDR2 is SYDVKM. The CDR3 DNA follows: TGTGCCAGCAGTTTACCGAGCGGACAGGCCTATAATTCACCCCTCCACTTT. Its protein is CASSLPSGQAYNSPLHF. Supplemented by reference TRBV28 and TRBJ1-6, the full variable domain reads DVKVTQSSRYLVKRTGEKVFLECVQDMDHENMFWYRQDPGLGLRLIYFSYDVKMKEKGDIPEGYSVSREKKERFSLILESASTNQTSMYLCASSLPSGQAYNSPLHFGNGTRLTVT.

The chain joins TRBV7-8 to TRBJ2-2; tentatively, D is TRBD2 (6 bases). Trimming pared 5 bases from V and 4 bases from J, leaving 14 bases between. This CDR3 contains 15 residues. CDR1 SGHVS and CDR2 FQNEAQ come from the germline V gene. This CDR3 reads CASSLREWGTGELFF. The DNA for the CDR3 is TGTGCCAGCAGCCTTCGGGAGTGGGGCACCGGGGAGCTGTTTTTT.